This T cell receptor beta chain was recovered during a study of cytomegalovirus exposure and HLA in healthy donors. A multiplex PCR was run with 60 Vbeta primers and 13 Jbeta primers. In the original analysis: In a later analysis, 8.5 million to 14 million of approximately 80 million unique beta chains occurred in at least two donors. The method was immunoSEQ multiplex PCR; TCRdb's version includes in-frame clones alone and lacks a portion of them. Clonal size and the V and J genes are those of that table, whereas D and trimming came from the DNA. The sample shows approximately 280,000 clones, 85% to 90% of them seen only once. V trimming: 5 bases; J trimming: 5 bases; junction bases outside the gene matches: 9. The CDR3 consists of 16 residues. The germline V gene encodes CDR1 LGHNT and CDR2 FRNRAP.

The receptor's source is a woman aged 18-29 years in good health and CMV-seronegative. The rearrangement joins TRBV12-5 to TRBJ1-5, with 10 bases matching TRBD1. Material for sequencing was PBMCs. Here the CDR3 reads CASGPGDRGSDQPQHF. The CDR3 DNA reads as TGTGCTAGTGGTCCCGGGGACAGGGGATCGGATCAGCCCCAGCATTTT. The full variable domain, completed using reference TRBV12-5 and TRBJ1-5, is DARVTQTPRHKVTEMGQEVTMRCQPILGHNTVFWYRQTMMQGLELLAYFRNRAPLDDSGMPKDRFSAEMPDATLATLKIQPSEPRDSAVYFCASGPGDRGSDQPQHFGDGTRLSIL.